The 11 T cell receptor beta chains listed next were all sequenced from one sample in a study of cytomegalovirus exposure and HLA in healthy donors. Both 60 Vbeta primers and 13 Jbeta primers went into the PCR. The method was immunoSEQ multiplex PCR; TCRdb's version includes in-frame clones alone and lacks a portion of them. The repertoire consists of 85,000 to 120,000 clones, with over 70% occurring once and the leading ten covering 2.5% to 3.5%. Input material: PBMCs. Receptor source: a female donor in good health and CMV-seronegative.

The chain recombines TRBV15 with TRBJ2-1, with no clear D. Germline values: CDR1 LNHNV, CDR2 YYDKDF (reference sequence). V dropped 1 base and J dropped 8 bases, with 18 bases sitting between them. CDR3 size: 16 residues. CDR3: CATSRVGAGEADEQFF. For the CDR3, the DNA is TGTGCCACCAGCAGAGTCGGCGCCGGCGAGGCGGATGAGCAGTTCTTC. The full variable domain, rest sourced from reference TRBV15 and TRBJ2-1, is DAMVIQNPRYQVTQFGKPVTLSCSQTLNHNVMYWYQQKSSQAPKLLFHYYDKDFNNEADTPDNFQSRRPNTSFCFLDIRSPGLGDTAMYLCATSRVGAGEADEQFFGPGTRLTVL.

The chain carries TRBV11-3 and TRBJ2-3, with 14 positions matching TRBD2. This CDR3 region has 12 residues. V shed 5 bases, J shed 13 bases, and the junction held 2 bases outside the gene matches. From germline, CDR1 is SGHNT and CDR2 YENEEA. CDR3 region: CASSETSGREYF. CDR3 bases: TGTGCCAGCAGCGAGACTAGCGGGAGGGAGTATTTT.

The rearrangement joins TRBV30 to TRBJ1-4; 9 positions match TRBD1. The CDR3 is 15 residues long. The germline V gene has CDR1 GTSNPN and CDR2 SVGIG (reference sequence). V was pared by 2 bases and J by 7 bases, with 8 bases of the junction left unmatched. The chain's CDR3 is CAWSLGNRGREKLFF. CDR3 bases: TGTGCCTGGAGTCTGGGGAACAGGGGGCGTGAAAAACTGTTTTTT.

CDR3 residues: CASSTRLAGVDTQYF. The CDR3 DNA reads TGTGCCAGCAGTACGCGACTAGCGGGAGTAGATACGCAGTATTTT. J is TRBJ2-3 and V is TRBV27; 12 bases are a match to TRBD2. The CDR3 loop spans 15 amino acids. Germline V lookup: CDR1 MNHEY, CDR2 SMNVEV (reference sequence). After removal of 5 bases from V and 5 bases from J, the junction contained 5 bases not matched to a gene.

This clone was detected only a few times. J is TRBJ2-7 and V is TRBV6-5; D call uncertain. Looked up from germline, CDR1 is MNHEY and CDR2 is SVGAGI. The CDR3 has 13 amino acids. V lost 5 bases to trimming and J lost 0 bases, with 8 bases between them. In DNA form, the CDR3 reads TGTGCCAGCAGTCGAGAGAGCTCCTACGAGCAGTACTTC. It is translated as CASSRESSYEQYF.

The CDR3 loop reads CAWSARTGGNEKLFF. The CDR3 DNA is TGTGCCTGGAGCGCCAGGACAGGGGGGAATGAAAAACTGTTTTTT. This rearrangement joins TRBV30 to TRBJ1-4; 10 nucleotides align to TRBD1. The trim removed 3 bases at V and 5 bases at J, leaving 6 bases unmatched. CDR1 and CDR2 from the germline V gene are GTSNPN and SVGIG (reference sequence). The CDR3 totals 15 residues.

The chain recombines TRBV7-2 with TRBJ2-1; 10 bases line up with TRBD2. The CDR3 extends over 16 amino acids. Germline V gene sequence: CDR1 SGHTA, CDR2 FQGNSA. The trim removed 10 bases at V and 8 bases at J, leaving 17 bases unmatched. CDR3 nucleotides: TGTGCCACTATAAGAGCGGGAGGGACTAGCTTGGATGAGCAGTTCTTC. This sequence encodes CATIRAGGTSLDEQFF.

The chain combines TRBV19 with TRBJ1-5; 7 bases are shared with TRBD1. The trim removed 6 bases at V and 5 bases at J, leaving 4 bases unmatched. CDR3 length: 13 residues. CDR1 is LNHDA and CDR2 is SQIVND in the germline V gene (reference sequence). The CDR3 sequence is CASRNRGDQPQHF. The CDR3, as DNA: TGTGCCAGTAGAAACAGGGGAGATCAGCCCCAGCATTTT.

This CDR3 is CASSQDLAANYGYTF. For the CDR3, the DNA is TGCGCCAGCAGCCAAGATTTAGCGGCTAACTATGGCTACACCTTC. The V call is TRBV4-3, the J call TRBJ1-2; D is undetermined. V was shortened by 0 bases and J by 0 bases, with 8 bases between the two germline ends. This CDR3 region has 15 residues. Germline V CDR1 and CDR2: LGHNA, YSLEER.

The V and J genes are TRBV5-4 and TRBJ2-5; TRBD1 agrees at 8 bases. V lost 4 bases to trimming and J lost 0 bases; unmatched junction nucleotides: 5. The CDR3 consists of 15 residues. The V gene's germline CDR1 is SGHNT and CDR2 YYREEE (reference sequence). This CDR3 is CASSPRTGNQETQYF. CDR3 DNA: TGTGCCAGCAGCCCAAGGACAGGGAACCAAGAGACCCAGTACTTC.

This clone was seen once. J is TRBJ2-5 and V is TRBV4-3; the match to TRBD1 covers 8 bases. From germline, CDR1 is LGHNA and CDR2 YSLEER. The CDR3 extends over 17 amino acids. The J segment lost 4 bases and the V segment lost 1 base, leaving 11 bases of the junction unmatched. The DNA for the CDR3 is TGCGCCAGCAGCCAAGCCAATCGGGACAGGTCCGGAGAGACCCAGTACTTC. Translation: CASSQANRDRSGETQYF.